The 7 T cell receptor beta chains presented below share a single source sample, sequenced in a study of CD8 T cells in ankylosing spondylitis. Their antigens are not known. Study-level findings and limits: A TCR beta motif of seven or eight highly homologous variants appeared characteristic of ankylosing spondylitis blood.

Each CDR3 protein is one row after TCRdb ran MiXCR on the 5' RACE reads. The repertoire consists of 500,000 or so distinct CDR3 sequences, with over 4% occurring once and the leading ten covering roughly 3.2%. The source material was blood, either unsorted or a sorted T cell fraction (not recorded which). These TCRs come from a male donor with ankylosing spondylitis.

This clonotype was observed at least ten times. The chain carries TRBV20-1 and TRBJ2-1; 10 bases are a match to TRBD2. The CDR3 totals 16 residues. Germline-derived CDR1 and CDR2 are DFQATT and SNEGSKA (reference sequence). Losses at the gene ends were 6 bases for V and 2 bases for J; bases not matched to a gene: 10. In DNA form, the CDR3 reads TGCAGTGCGACCGGGACTAGCGATCGGACCTACAATGAGCAGTTCTTC. The encoded protein is CSATGTSDRTYNEQFF.

This clonotype turned up a few times. J is TRBJ2-7 and V is TRBV12-3 or TRBV12-4; TRBD1 aligns across 10 bases. CDR3 size: 15 residues. V dropped 5 bases and J dropped 3; count of bases not matched to a gene: 7. The CDR3 reads CASSPGTGERYEQYF. The CDR3 DNA reads TGTGCCAGCAGTCCCGGGACAGGGGAGCGCTACGAGCAGTACTTC.

This clonotype was counted ten times or more. The chain couples TRBV5-1 to TRBJ1-1; D remains ambiguous. This CDR3 has 17 residues. Per the germline V gene, CDR1 is SGHRS and CDR2 is YFSETQ. V lost 1 base to trimming and J lost 1 base, with 17 bases between them. Here the CDR3 reads CASSLWSYSEGNTEAFF. DNA of the CDR3: TGCGCCAGCAGCTTGTGGTCTTATAGTGAGGGGAACACTGAAGCTTTCTTT.

This clonotype was seen many times. The J gene is TRBJ2-2, the V gene TRBV4-2; D may be TRBD2 (6 bases). Trimming took 1 base from V and 4 from J, leaving 22 bases between them. CDR1 is LGHNA, CDR2 YNFKEQ, per germline. The CDR3 is made up of 19 amino acids. CDR3 coding DNA: TGTGCCAGCAGCCAAGTTTGGGAAGTGGCCGACGGGGGCACCGGGGAGCTGTTTTTT. Its protein is CASSQVWEVADGGTGELFF.

This clonotype was observed at least ten times. The chain is built from TRBV19 and TRBJ1-1; D ambiguous. V shed 3 bases and J shed 8 bases, with 7 bases lying between them. The CDR3 extends over 11 amino acids. Per the germline V gene, CDR1 is LNHDA and CDR2 is SQIVND (reference sequence). The CDR3 DNA sequence: TGTGCCAGTAGTATCCGGTCAGAAGCTTTCTTT. Protein sequence: CASSIRSEAFF.

This clonotype has a count of ten or more. V gene TRBV11-2 combines with J gene TRBJ2-2, with no clear D. This CDR3 region has 14 residues. Germline V gives CDR1 SGHAT, CDR2 FQNNGV. V was cut by 1 base and J by 3 bases, with 6 bases left in between. The CDR3 DNA reads as TGTGCCAGCAGCTTAGGTGGTTACACCGGGGAGCTGTTTTTT. Translated, it gives CASSLGGYTGELFF.

This clonotype was seen repeatedly, ten times or more. The chain has TRBV4-1 and TRBJ1-2; the D is unclear. This CDR3 has 16 amino acids. Trimming shortened V by 4 bases and J by 4 bases, and 19 bases separated the two germline ends. CDR1 MGHRA and CDR2 YSYEKL come from the germline V gene. CDR3 nucleotide sequence: TGCGCCAGCAGCCCTACAAACGGGAGGCAAACCTATGGCTACACCTTC. Translated, it gives CASSPTNGRQTYGYTF.